This T cell receptor beta chain comes out of a study of technical replicates of blood from four donors. Some clones are missing from TCRdb's copy, which holds only in-frame ones; the method was immunoSEQ multiplex PCR. The sample shows more than 80,000 clones, 90% to 97% of them seen only once. CDR1 and CDR2 (germline): LNHDA, SQIVND (reference sequence). V was pared by 8 bases and J by 10 bases, with 17 bases between. This CDR3 has 12 amino acids. The clonotype was recovered from a human donor in good health. The sample consisted of T cells isolated from PBMCs. The rearrangement links TRBV19 to TRBJ1-2, with TRBD1 as a possible D gene (6 bases). The CDR3 is CASFDSRGIYTF. The CDR3 region has the DNA TGTGCCAGTTTCGACAGTAGGGGGATCTACACCTTC.